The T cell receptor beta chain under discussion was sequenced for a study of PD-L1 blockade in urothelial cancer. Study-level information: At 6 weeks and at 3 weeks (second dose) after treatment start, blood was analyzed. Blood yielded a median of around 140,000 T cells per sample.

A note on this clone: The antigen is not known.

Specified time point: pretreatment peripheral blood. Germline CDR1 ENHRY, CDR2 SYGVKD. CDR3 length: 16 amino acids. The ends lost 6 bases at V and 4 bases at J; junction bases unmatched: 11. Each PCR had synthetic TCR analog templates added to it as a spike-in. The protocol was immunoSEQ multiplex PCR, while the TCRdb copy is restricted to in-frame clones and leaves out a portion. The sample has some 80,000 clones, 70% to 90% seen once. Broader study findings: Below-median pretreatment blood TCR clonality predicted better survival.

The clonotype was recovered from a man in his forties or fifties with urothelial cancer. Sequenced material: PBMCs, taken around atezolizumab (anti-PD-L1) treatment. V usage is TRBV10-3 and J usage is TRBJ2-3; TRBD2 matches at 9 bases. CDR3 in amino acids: CAISQGGSGSSDTQYF. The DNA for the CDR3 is TGTGCCATCAGCCAAGGGGGTAGCGGGAGTTCAGATACGCAGTATTTT.